The rows below give T cell receptor beta chains drawn from one sample of a study of T cell responses to AZD1222 COVID-19 vaccine. TCRdb's copy holds only in-frame clones and misses some; the assay was immunoSEQ multiplex PCR. The repertoire holds 50,000 to 70,000 clones, roughly 89% seen once, with 6.1% in the top ten. Sample: peripheral blood, taken 28 days after the second AZD1222 dose. The receptors here all came from an adult who received the AZD1222 COVID-19 vaccine. Both conserved end residues are part of each CDR3. The D gene is left open where the match is weak. Some rows have no size entry. The others give once, few or many, or a class for an expanded clone.

j_gene | v_gene | d_gene | abundance | CDR3nt | CDR3aa
TRBJ1-4 | TRBV5-5 | . | . | TGTGCCAGCAGCCGTTCTATACAGGAGTCAACTAATGAAAAACTGTTTTTT | CASSRSIQESTNEKLFF
TRBJ2-2 | TRBV24-1 | . | . | TGTGCCACCAGTGATACGAGGGAGAGCACCGGGGAGCTGTTTTTT | CATSDTRESTGELFF
TRBJ2-3 | TRBV5-6 | . | . | TGTGCCAGCAGCCCCCCACTGGGCTCAGATACGCAGTATTTT | CASSPPLGSDTQYF
TRBJ1-1 | TRBV29-1 | . | . | TGCAGCGTTGAAGATTGGGCAGGGAACACTGAAGCTTTCTTT | CSVEDWAGNTEAFF
TRBJ1-1 | TRBV5-4 | . | . | TGTGCCAGCAGCTTGGGTCAGGCGGGCACTGAAGCTTTCTTT | CASSLGQAGTEAFF
TRBJ2-2 | TRBV7-3 | . | . | TGTGCCAGCAGCTTACGTGGGGTGAACACCGGGGAGCTGTTTTTT | CASSLRGVNTGELFF
TRBJ2-7 | TRBV9 | . | . | TGTGCCAGCAGCGTAGGGGCTAAGAACGAGCAGTACTTC | CASSVGAKNEQYF
TRBJ2-3 | TRBV5-1 | . | . | TGCGCCAGCAGCCCGGACCCCTTCTCAGGCACAGATACGCAGTATTTT | CASSPDPFSGTDTQYF
TRBJ1-3 | TRBV7-2 | . | . | TGTGCCAGCAGCTTAGCGCTCCCCGGGGGAAACACCATATATTTT | CASSLALPGGNTIYF
TRBJ1-6 | TRBV3-1/TRBV3-2 | . | . | TGTGCCAGCAGCCCTCAGGTCCAACGGACCTTGGCCCTCCACTTT | CASSPQVQRTLALHF
TRBJ1-4 | TRBV21-1 | . | . | TGTGCCAGCAGCACCTGGAGGGGGACTAATGAAAAACTGTTTTTT | CASSTWRGTNEKLFF
TRBJ2-1 | TRBV27 | TRBD2 | . | TGTGCCAGCAGGGGGACTAGCGGGATGTGGGGCAATGAGCAGTTCTTC | CASRGTSGMWGNEQFF
TRBJ2-7 | TRBV6-5 | . | . | TGTGCCAGCAGTTACTTACTGGGCTACGAGCAGTACTTC | CASSYLLGYEQYF
TRBJ2-5 | TRBV2 | . | . | TGTGCCAGCAGTGTGAGGTACCAAGAGACCCAGTACTTC | CASSVRYQETQYF
TRBJ2-1 | TRBV27 | . | . | TGTGCCAGCAGACCAAGTTCAGGGGAGCAGTTCTTC | CASRPSSGEQFF
TRBJ2-7 | TRBV10-3 | TRBD1 | . | TGTGCCATCAGGGGACAGGGGCTTTCCTACGAGCAGTACTTC | CAIRGQGLSYEQYF
TRBJ1-1 | TRBV12-5 | . | . | TGTGCTAGTGGTTTGATCGGGTGGGAAGCTTTCTTT | CASGLIGWEAFF
TRBJ2-3 | TRBV11-3 | TRBD2 | once | TGTGCCAGCAGCGACGAGAGGCAAGGACTAGACGATACGCAGTATTTT | CASSDERQGLDDTQYF
TRBJ2-5 | TRBV20-1 | . | . | TGCAGTGCTAGTGTGGACCCAGAGACCCAGTACTTC | CSASVDPETQYF
TRBJ1-1 | TRBV5-1 | TRBD1 | . | TGCGCCAGCAGCTTCCAGGGGGCCACTGAAGCTTTCTTT | CASSFQGATEAFF
TRBJ2-7 | TRBV6-6 | . | . | TGTGCCAGCAGTTTCGGGACAAGCTACGAGCAGTACTTC | CASSFGTSYEQYF
TRBJ1-3 | TRBV11-1 | . | . | TGTGCCAGCAGCTTTTCGGCGGACTCTGGAAACACCATATATTTT | CASSFSADSGNTIYF
TRBJ2-2 | TRBV19 | TRBD1 | . | TGTGCCAGTAGTATAGAAGGGACAGGGTTAGGGGAGCTGTTTTTT | CASSIEGTGLGELFF
TRBJ1-1 | TRBV5-1 | TRBD1 | . | TGCGCCAGCAGCTTGGGACAGGGGGCACTGAACACTGAAGCTTTCTTT | CASSLGQGALNTEAFF
TRBJ1-2 | TRBV19 | TRBD1 | . | TGTGCCAGTACTAAACCGACAGGGGGGAGCTATGGCTACACCTTC | CASTKPTGGSYGYTF
TRBJ2-5 | TRBV6-2/TRBV6-3 | . | . | TGTGCCAGCAGCGGGACTCGGCTTACCACCCCAGAGACCCAGTACTTC | CASSGTRLTTPETQYF
TRBJ1-2 | TRBV13 | . | . | TGTGCCAGCAGCTTAGTAGGGGGTAGTGGCTACACCTTC | CASSLVGGSGYTF
TRBJ2-1 | TRBV7-2 | . | once | TGTGCCAGCAGCCCCCGGGACATCCTACGAAACAATGAGCAGTTCTTC | CASSPRDILRNNEQFF
TRBJ2-5 | TRBV27 | . | . | TGTGCCAGCAGATTTGTCTGGGGGGCGGAAGAGACCCAGTACTTC | CASRFVWGAEETQYF
TRBJ1-6 | TRBV9 | TRBD1 | . | TGTGCCAGCAGCCAGGGACAGAATAATTCACCCCTCCACTTT | CASSQGQNNSPLHF
TRBJ2-2 | TRBV5-1 | . | once | TGCGCCAGCACCATGGGACTGGGGAACACCGGGGAGCTGTTTTTT | CASTMGLGNTGELFF
TRBJ2-3 | TRBV11-3 | . | . | TGTGCCAGCAGCGCCCCGATGGCAGATACGCAGTATTTT | CASSAPMADTQYF
TRBJ2-3 | TRBV7-8 | TRBD1 | . | TGTGCCAGCAGCCCTACGGACTGGACAGGGTATGAGACAGATACGCAGTATTTT | CASSPTDWTGYETDTQYF
TRBJ2-7 | TRBV7-2 | TRBD2 | once | TGTGCCAGCAGCTTAGAGTGGAGCGGGAGACTCTACGAGCAGTACTTC | CASSLEWSGRLYEQYF
TRBJ2-1 | TRBV28 | . | . | TGTGCCAGCAGTCCATACAATGAGCAGTTCTTC | CASSPYNEQFF
TRBJ1-2 | TRBV5-1 | . | once | TGCGCCAGCAGCTTGTCTCCAGGGCTTATCTATGGCTACACCTTC | CASSLSPGLIYGYTF
TRBJ1-3 | TRBV30 | . | . | TGTGCCTCCAGGGGAAGCTCTGGAAACACCATATATTTT | CASRGSSGNTIYF
TRBJ2-5 | TRBV25-1 | . | once | TGTGCCAGCTCATACGGGGAGACCCAGTACTTC | CASSYGETQYF
TRBJ1-2 | TRBV2 | . | . | TGTGCCAGCAGTGATCCCGGGTATGGCTACACCTTC | CASSDPGYGYTF
TRBJ1-1 | TRBV29-1 | . | once | TGCAGCGTTGAAGTGGGCAGGGGATACACTGAAGCTTTCTTT | CSVEVGRGYTEAFF
TRBJ1-4 | TRBV9 | TRBD1 | . | TGTGCCAGCAGCGTAGGCCTACGCCCCAGGGGGCGGAATGAAAAACTGTTTTTT | CASSVGLRPRGRNEKLFF
TRBJ2-3 | TRBV5-1 | . | . | TGCGCCAGCAGCTTGGGTGGGATCACAGATACGCAGTATTTT | CASSLGGITDTQYF
TRBJ2-1 | TRBV15 | . | . | TGTGCCACCAGCAGAGATCCTCCGGGACCGATCGTCTACAATGAGCAGTTCTTC | CATSRDPPGPIVYNEQFF
TRBJ1-5 | TRBV3-1/TRBV3-2 | . | . | TGTGCCAGCAGCCAAGATGGTGGGCGGGATCAGCCCCAGCATTTT | CASSQDGGRDQPQHF
TRBJ2-7 | TRBV7-8 | . | . | TGTGCCAGCAGCCGAGACAGTTCCTACGAGCAGTACTTC | CASSRDSSYEQYF
TRBJ2-3 | TRBV9 | TRBD1 | . | TGTGCCAGCAGCTACTCCCGGGGACAGGGAGCGGCGGATACGCAGTATTTT | CASSYSRGQGAADTQYF
TRBJ2-3 | TRBV7-9 | . | . | TGTGCCAGCAGCTATTCAGGGGGTCGAACGGGAGTAAATGTTGGCCCACCATATTTT | CASSYSGGRTGVNVGPPYF
TRBJ2-7 | TRBV5-4 | TRBD1 | . | TGTGCCAGCAGCCGGACAGGGGCGGGCTACGAGCAGTACTTC | CASSRTGAGYEQYF
TRBJ2-3 | TRBV19 | TRBD1 | . | TGTGCCAGTAGCGCCGGGACAGGCACAGATACGCAGTATTTT | CASSAGTGTDTQYF